In this sample, the clone carrying this T cell receptor (beta chain) is medium-sized. Thyroid surgery was preceded by no treatment in any patient. The sample is drawn from a study of metastatic and nonmetastatic thyroid tumors. TCRdb re-analyzed the PCR reads using MiXCR. The sample has 15,000 to 20,000 clones, roughly a quarter seen once. The ends were cut back, 5 bases at V and 8 bases at J, with 16 bases in the middle. CDR1 and CDR2 from the germline V gene are LNHDA and SQIVND (reference sequence). The CDR3 is made up of 13 amino acids. The clonotype was recovered from a female donor with papillary thyroid cancer or a benign thyroid nodule (not recorded which). Some clones in this sample may be carry-over from other donors' samples. V usage is TRBV19 and J usage is TRBJ2-7; D might be TRBD1 or TRBD2, each matching 5 bases. The material sequenced was adjacent normal tissue. The CDR3 loop is CASSVSDGAKQYF. The CDR3 DNA reads as TGTGCCAGTAGTGTAAGTGACGGGGCCAAGCAGTACTTC.